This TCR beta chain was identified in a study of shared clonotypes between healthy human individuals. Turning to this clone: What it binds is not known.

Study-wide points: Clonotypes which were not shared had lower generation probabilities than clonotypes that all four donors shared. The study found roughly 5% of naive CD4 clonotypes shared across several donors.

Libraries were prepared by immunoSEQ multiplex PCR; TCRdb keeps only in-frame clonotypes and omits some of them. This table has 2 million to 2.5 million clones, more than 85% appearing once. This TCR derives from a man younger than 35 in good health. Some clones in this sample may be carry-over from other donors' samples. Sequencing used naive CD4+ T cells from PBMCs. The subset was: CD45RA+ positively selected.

The CDR3 loop is CSSGTDYGYTF. CDR3 DNA sequence: TGCAGCTCCGGGACTGACTATGGCTACACCTTC. J is TRBJ1-2 and V is TRBV29-1, with D maybe TRBD1 (5 bases). Between the trimmed V and J ends, which lost 8 bases and 3 bases, there was a span of 10 bases. The CDR3 loop spans 11 amino acids. The germline gives CDR1 SQVTM, CDR2 ANQGSEA.